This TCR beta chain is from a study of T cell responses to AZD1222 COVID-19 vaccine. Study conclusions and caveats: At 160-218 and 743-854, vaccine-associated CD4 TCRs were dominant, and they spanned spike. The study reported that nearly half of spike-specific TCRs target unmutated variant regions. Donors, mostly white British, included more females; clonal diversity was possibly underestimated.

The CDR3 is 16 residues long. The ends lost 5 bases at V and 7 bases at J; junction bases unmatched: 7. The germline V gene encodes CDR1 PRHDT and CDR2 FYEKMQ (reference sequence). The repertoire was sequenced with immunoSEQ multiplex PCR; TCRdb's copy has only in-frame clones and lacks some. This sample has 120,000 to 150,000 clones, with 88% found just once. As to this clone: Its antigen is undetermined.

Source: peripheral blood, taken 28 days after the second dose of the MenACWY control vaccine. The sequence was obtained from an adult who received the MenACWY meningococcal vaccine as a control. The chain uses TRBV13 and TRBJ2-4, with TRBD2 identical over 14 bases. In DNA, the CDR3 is TGTGCCAGCAGCCACAGACTAGCGGGGGGGCATAACATTCAGTACTTC. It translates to CASSHRLAGGHNIQYF. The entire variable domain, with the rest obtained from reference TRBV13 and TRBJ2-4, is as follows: AAGVIQSPRHLIKEKRETATLKCYPIPRHDTVYWYQQGPGQDPQFLISFYEKMQSDKGSIPDRFSAQQFSDYHSELNMSSLELGDSALYFCASSHRLAGGHNIQYFGAGTRLSVL.